This T cell receptor (beta chain) was observed in a study of response to subunit inactivated influenza vaccine. Via MiXCR, TCRdb re-called the RT-PCR reads, giving one row per CDR3 protein. Among 300,000 to 350,000 distinct CDR3 sequences, approximately 23% were seen once, and the ten largest hold under 13%. As concerns this clonotype: Its antigen is as yet unknown.

Study-wide findings and caveats: It was suggested by the authors that few new T cells are recruited by each seasonal influenza vaccination.

This CDR3 has 15 residues. CDR1 and CDR2 from the germline V gene are MNHEY and SMNVEV (reference sequence). V lost 6 bases, J lost 7 bases, and 19 bases lay in between. Sequenced material: PBMCs from blood, taken about 20 months after vaccination. The rearrangement links TRBV27 to TRBJ2-1; D is uncertain. The clonotype originates from a man aged 50 to 69 who received an inactivated influenza vaccine. CDR3 in amino acids: CASSRGVMGLNEQFF. DNA for the CDR3: TGTGCCAGCAGCCGTGGGGTAATGGGCCTTAATGAGCAGTTCTTC.